This TCR beta chain is from a study of cytomegalovirus exposure and HLA in healthy donors. Study-level information: The 90 to 150 validation repertoires used the same platform as the roughly 700 first-cohort repertoires (as reported by a later analysis).

Study conclusions and caveats: Listed as cytomegalovirus-associated were 150 to 200 TCR beta chains. Most TCR sequences were seen very rarely across donors, but some public TCRs occurred in many.

Sequencing used immunoSEQ multiplex PCR; TCRdb keeps in-frame clones, though not all of them. In the table there are some 69,000 clones, over 90% of which are singletons. Points on this clone: What it recognizes is unknown.

Per the germline V gene, CDR1 is SNHLY and CDR2 is FYNNEI. The length of the CDR3 is 18 residues. The trim removed 4 bases at V and 4 bases at J, leaving 13 bases unmatched. Sequences were obtained from PBMCs. The V and J genes are TRBV2 and TRBJ1-2; 12 bases are a match to TRBD1. The TCR sequence derives from a woman between 18 and 30 years old in good health and CMV-seropositive. CDR3 DNA sequence: TGTGCCAGCAGTGCTGGAGGGACAGGGGGCGCGTTCGGCTATGGCTACACCTTC. Its translation is CASSAGGTGGAFGYGYTF.